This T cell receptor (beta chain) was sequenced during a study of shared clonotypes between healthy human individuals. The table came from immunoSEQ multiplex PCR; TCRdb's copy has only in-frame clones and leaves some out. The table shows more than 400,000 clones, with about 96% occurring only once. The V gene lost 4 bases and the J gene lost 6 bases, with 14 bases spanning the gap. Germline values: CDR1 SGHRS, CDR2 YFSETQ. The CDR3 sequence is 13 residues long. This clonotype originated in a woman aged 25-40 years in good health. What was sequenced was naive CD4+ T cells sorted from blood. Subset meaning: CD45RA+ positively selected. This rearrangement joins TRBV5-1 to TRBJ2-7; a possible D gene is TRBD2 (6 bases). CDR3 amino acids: CASSLRVGGEQYF. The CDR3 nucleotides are TGCGCCAGCAGCCTGAGGGTGGGAGGCGAGCAGTACTTC.